This T cell receptor (beta chain) is from a study of Graves' ophthalmopathy and Graves' hyperthyroidism. Broader study findings: Among thyroid clonotypes expanded above 0.001 frequency, most also appeared in blood.

With respect to this clonotype: Its antigen is unidentified. One base away lies a much larger clone, so this may be a sequencing read error.

The CDR3 has 8 amino acids. Germline values: CDR1 DFQATT, CDR2 SNEGSKA (reference sequence). TCR beta CDR3 regions were amplified from RNA transcripts. RT-PCR in the first round used HTBI primers; a second-round multiplex PCR followed. TCRdb called the multiplex PCR reads again in MiXCR, with one record for every CDR3 protein. The profile shows around 1.1 million distinct CDR3 sequences, less than 45% of them singletons. This clonotype was sampled from an adult man with Graves' hyperthyroidism. Sequencing was carried out using peripheral blood or thyroid tissue (not recorded which). This chain joins TRBV20-1 and TRBJ1-1; the D is unclear. This chain's CDR3 is CSPHGNFF. The CDR3 coding sequence is TGCAGCCCTCATGGAAATTTCTTT.